This TCR beta chain was obtained from a study of cytomegalovirus exposure and HLA in healthy donors. Across the study: The 120 or so validation repertoires, a later analysis reported, used the same platform as the 600 to 700 first-cohort repertoires.

Data came from immunoSEQ multiplex PCR; TCRdb stores just in-frame clones and leaves some out. The sample lists over 200,000 clones, 90% seen once, with approximately 3.1% in the top ten. Study results and caveats: Cytomegalovirus association was assigned to about 150 TCR beta chains. In the 120 validation repertoires, a later analysis found that first-cohort TCR clusters tended to co-occur.

Points on this clone: As yet, its antigen is unknown.

The donors were in the approximately 120-subject validation cohort; that cohort was separate from the approximately 700-subject first cohort. The source is a woman aged 25 to 39 in good health and CMV-seronegative. The sample taken for sequencing was PBMCs.

The CDR3 nucleotides read TGTGCCAGCAGCCCGGGACAGCAAGGGGGGGAGCTGTTTTTT. Amino acids: CASSPGQQGGELFF. The chain combines TRBV28 with TRBJ2-2, with 7 positions matching TRBD1. Germline V CDR1 and CDR2: MDHEN, SYDVKM. Trimming at V came to 6 bases and at J to 8 bases, leaving 9 bases not matched to a gene. This CDR3 is 14 amino acids long.